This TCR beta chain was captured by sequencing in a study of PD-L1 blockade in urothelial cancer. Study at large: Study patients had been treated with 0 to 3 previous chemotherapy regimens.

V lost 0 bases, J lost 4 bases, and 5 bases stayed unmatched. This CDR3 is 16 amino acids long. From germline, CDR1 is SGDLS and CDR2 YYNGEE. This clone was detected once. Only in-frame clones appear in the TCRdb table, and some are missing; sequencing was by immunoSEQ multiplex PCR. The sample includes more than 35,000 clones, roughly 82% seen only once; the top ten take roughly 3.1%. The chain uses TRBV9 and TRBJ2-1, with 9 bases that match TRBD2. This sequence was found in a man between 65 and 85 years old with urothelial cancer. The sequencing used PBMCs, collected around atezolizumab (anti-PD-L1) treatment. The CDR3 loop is CASSVGGGGAYNEQFF. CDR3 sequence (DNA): TGTGCCAGCAGCGTAGGAGGCGGGGGGGCATACAATGAGCAGTTCTTC.